These T cell receptor beta chains were read from a single sample in a study of OX40 agonist ivuxolimab in advanced cancers. Libraries were prepared by immunoSEQ multiplex PCR; TCRdb keeps only in-frame clonotypes and omits some of them. In the table there are about 24,000 clones, 60% to 85% of which are singletons. This specimen consisted of CD4+ or CD8+ T cells sorted from blood, obtained in a trial of the OX40 agonist ivuxolimab. The receptors were sampled from an adult with an advanced solid tumor such as melanoma, head and neck, liver or kidney cancer. The CDR3 runs from the conserved cysteine through the conserved F or W. The D gene is left open where the match is weak. Size is stated for part of the rows, as once, few or many counts, or as a class when the clone is expanded.

cdr3_length j_call v_call d_call clone_size cdr3_aa cdr3_nt
13 TRBJ1-1 TRBV6-5 TRBD1 . CASSSLDRDWAFF TGTGCCAGCAGTTCCCTGGACAGGGATTGGGCTTTCTTT
16 TRBJ2-3 TRBV7-8 TRBD2 . CASSLSSGGSTDTQYF TGTGCCAGCAGCTTATCTAGCGGGGGTTCCACAGATACGCAGTATTTT
16 TRBJ1-4 TRBV9 TRBD1 . CASSLRTGGTNEKLFF TGTGCCAGCAGCCTACGGACAGGGGGCACTAATGAAAAACTGTTTTTT
12 TRBJ1-1 TRBV30 . few CAWRTDNTEAFF TGTGCCTGGAGAACAGATAACACTGAAGCTTTCTTT
13 TRBJ2-2 TRBV9 . . CASSVEGTGELFF TGTGCCAGCAGCGTAGAGGGCACCGGGGAGCTGTTTTTT
18 TRBJ1-5 TRBV28 . . CASSSVLGAGGSNQPQHF TGTGCCAGCAGTTCGGTCCTAGGTGCAGGAGGTAGCAATCAGCCCCAGCATTTT
12 TRBJ1-1 TRBV28 . . CASVWGSTEAFF TGTGCCAGCGTCTGGGGGAGCACTGAAGCTTTCTTT
15 TRBJ2-5 TRBV28 TRBD1 . CASSQRTGGAETQYF TGTGCCAGCAGCCAAAGGACAGGGGGCGCGGAGACCCAGTACTTC
17 TRBJ2-6 TRBV21-1 . . CASSKVPGARGANVLTF TGTGCCAGCAGCAAAGTCCCGGGGGCGCGTGGGGCCAACGTCCTGACTTTC
18 TRBJ2-7 TRBV19 TRBD1 . CASSIRQGPSLLPYEQYF TGTGCCAGTAGTATACGACAGGGGCCCTCTCTCCTTCCCTACGAGCAGTACTTC
15 TRBJ1-3 TRBV10-2 . few CASSDKSSSGNTIYF TGCGCCAGCAGTGATAAATCCAGCTCTGGAAACACCATATATTTT
14 TRBJ2-5 TRBV5-1 TRBD2 few CASSAGGARETQYF TGCGCCAGCAGCGCCGGGGGGGCTCGGGAGACCCAGTACTTC
13 TRBJ2-7 TRBV10-3 . . CAISVVSSYEQYF TGTGCCATCAGTGTGGTGAGTTCCTACGAGCAGTACTTC
17 TRBJ1-2 TRBV5-1 . medium-sized CASRGAAQQERNYGYTF TGCGCCAGCAGGGGAGCCGCGCAACAGGAAAGGAACTATGGCTACACCTTC
14 TRBJ1-2 TRBV5-1 TRBD1 . CASSTGGAGSGYTF TGCGCCAGCAGCACAGGGGGCGCAGGGTCCGGCTACACCTTC
13 TRBJ2-1 TRBV10-3 . . CAISDSGGDEQFF TGTGCCATCAGTGATTCAGGGGGGGATGAGCAGTTCTTC
15 TRBJ2-7 TRBV10-3 . . CAISERTASSYEQYF TGTGCCATCAGTGAGCGCACGGCTAGCTCCTACGAGCAGTACTTC
14 TRBJ2-1 TRBV27 TRBD1 . CASSSTGSYNEQFF TGTGCCAGCAGTTCGACAGGGTCCTACAATGAGCAGTTCTTC
18 TRBJ2-6 TRBV18 TRBD1 . CASSHSDRGFLIANVLTF TGTGCCAGCTCACACTCGGACAGGGGATTTTTGATTGCCAACGTCCTGACTTTC
13 TRBJ1-4 TRBV5-6 . . CASSGGRDEKLFF TGTGCCAGCAGCGGGGGTAGGGATGAAAAACTGTTTTTT
17 TRBJ2-6 TRBV6-1 TRBD1 . CASSDRTGISGANVLTF TGTGCCAGCAGTGACCGGACAGGAATCTCTGGGGCCAACGTCCTGACTTTC
14 TRBJ1-4 TRBV11-2 . . CASSFGLTNEKLFF TGTGCCAGCAGCTTTGGTCTAACTAATGAAAAACTGTTTTTT
15 TRBJ1-5 TRBV6-1 . . CASIQQTNTNQPQHF TGTGCCAGCATTCAACAGACTAACACCAATCAGCCCCAGCATTTT
12 TRBJ2-1 TRBV5-1 . . CASSETPGEQFF TGCGCCAGCAGCGAGACCCCTGGTGAGCAGTTCTTC
13 TRBJ2-7 TRBV4-1 . . CASSPEGVEEMYF TGCGCCAGCAGCCCAGAGGGTGTGGAGGAGATGTACTTC
14 TRBJ1-2 TRBV16 . once CASSPREFNYGYTF TGTGCCAGCAGCCCCCGGGAGTTTAACTATGGCTACACCTTC
14 TRBJ1-5 TRBV15 TRBD1 . CATSVADRGRPQHF TGTGCCACCAGCGTAGCGGACAGGGGCCGGCCCCAGCATTTT
14 TRBJ1-6 TRBV28 . . CASSLTGGISPLHF TGTGCCAGCAGTTTGACAGGCGGGATTTCACCCCTCCACTTT
13 TRBJ1-5 TRBV6-5 . . CASGSGFDQPQHF TGTGCCAGCGGGTCCGGATTTGATCAGCCCCAGCATTTT
12 TRBJ2-5 TRBV13 . . CASSSGMETQYF TGTGCCAGCAGCTCGGGAATGGAGACCCAGTACTTC
18 TRBJ1-2 TRBV11-1 . few CASSLQVPRQRANYGYTF TGTGCCAGCAGCTTACAAGTGCCGAGACAGCGTGCTAACTATGGCTACACCTTC
14 TRBJ1-2 TRBV6-5 . . CASSTYLTAYGYTF TGTGCCAGCAGTACCTACCTAACTGCGTATGGCTACACCTTC
14 TRBJ1-2 TRBV28 . . CASSLAGPSYGYTF TGTGCCAGCAGTTTAGCAGGGCCCAGCTATGGCTACACCTTC
14 TRBJ1-2 TRBV27 . . CASSRQALNYGYTF TGTGCCAGCAGTCGACAGGCCTTAAACTATGGCTACACCTTC
19 TRBJ2-5 TRBV30 TRBD1 . CAWRVRQGAPTTGRETQYF TGTGCCTGGAGGGTCCGACAGGGGGCACCGACAACGGGACGAGAGACCCAGTACTTC
15 TRBJ2-7 TRBV7-8 . . CASSLGTVRSYEQYF TGTGCCAGCAGCTTAGGGACGGTTCGCTCCTACGAGCAGTACTTC
14 TRBJ2-7 TRBV14 TRBD1 . CASSRQGKSYEQYF TGTGCCAGCAGCCGACAGGGGAAATCCTACGAGCAGTACTTC
16 TRBJ1-2 TRBV19 . . CASSIGGRLSSYGYTF TGTGCCAGTAGTATAGGTGGCAGGTTGTCCAGCTATGGCTACACCTTC
18 TRBJ2-1 TRBV15 TRBD2 . CATSRPLSSGGAYNEQFF TGTGCCACCAGCAGACCCCTCTCTAGCGGGGGGGCCTACAATGAGCAGTTCTTC
14 TRBJ1-2 TRBV19 TRBD1 few CASSILLGGPGYTF TGTGCCAGTAGTATCCTTCTAGGGGGCCCTGGCTACACCTTC
14 TRBJ1-4 TRBV5-6 . . CASSKTGVGEKLFF TGTGCCAGCAGCAAGACAGGAGTAGGTGAAAAACTGTTTTTT
11 TRBJ2-7 TRBV2 . . CASSVAYEQYF TGTGCCAGCAGTGTAGCTTACGAGCAGTACTTC
18 TRBJ1-1 TRBV30 TRBD1 . CAWRSQGQGTRRNTEAFF TGTGCCTGGAGGTCCCAGGGACAGGGAACGAGGAGGAACACTGAAGCTTTCTTT
13 TRBJ1-1 TRBV29-1 . . CSVDGWDGTEAFF TGCAGCGTTGACGGGTGGGACGGCACTGAAGCTTTCTTT
15 TRBJ2-5 TRBV19 . . CASSTRTARSETQYF TGTGCCAGTAGTACCAGGACTGCCCGAAGTGAGACCCAGTACTTC
15 TRBJ2-7 TRBV11-3 TRBD1 . CASSFSGTGPYEQYF TGTGCCAGCAGCTTCTCCGGGACAGGTCCCTACGAGCAGTACTTC
12 TRBJ2-7 TRBV29-1 . . CSVEGRGYEQYF TGCAGCGTTGAAGGAAGAGGCTACGAGCAGTACTTC
14 TRBJ1-1 TRBV19 . few CASSWEGLNTEAFF TGTGCCAGTAGTTGGGAAGGGTTGAACACTGAAGCTTTCTTT
17 TRBJ2-7 TRBV5-1 . . CASSGNREGRTSYEQYF TGCGCCAGCAGCGGTAACCGCGAAGGACGGACATCCTACGAGCAGTACTTC
16 TRBJ2-7 TRBV11-2 TRBD1 . CASSPINRGSSYEQYF TGTGCCAGCAGCCCCATTAACAGGGGAAGCTCCTACGAGCAGTACTTC
14 TRBJ2-3 TRBV19 . few CASSIFRFTDTQYF TGTGCCAGTAGTATTTTTCGCTTCACAGATACGCAGTATTTT
15 TRBJ2-1 TRBV6-4 TRBD1 . CASSVGQGTYNEQFF TGTGCCAGCAGTGTGGGACAGGGGACATACAATGAGCAGTTCTTC
18 TRBJ1-6 TRBV4-1 . . CASSQDGGQRTYNSPLHF TGCGCCAGCAGCCAAGATGGAGGACAGAGAACGTATAATTCACCCCTCCACTTT
16 TRBJ1-4 TRBV27 . . CASSLSGSRGNEKLFF TGTGCCAGCAGTTTATCAGGGAGTAGGGGTAATGAAAAACTGTTTTTT
14 TRBJ1-4 TRBV4-1 . . CASSLEATNEKLFF TGCGCCAGCAGCCTGGAAGCAACTAATGAAAAACTGTTTTTT
15 TRBJ2-7 TRBV6-1 . . CASRRGDGSSYEQYF TGTGCCAGCAGAAGAGGGGACGGTTCATCCTACGAGCAGTACTTC
15 TRBJ1-2 TRBV5-6 . . CASSSVPHSDYGYTF TGTGCCAGCAGCTCCGTGCCGCACTCTGACTATGGCTACACCTTC